This T cell receptor beta chain was identified in a study of patients and donors after allogeneic stem cell transplantation. TCRdb passed the RT-PCR reads through MiXCR, listing each CDR3 protein once. The sample records fewer than 180,000 distinct CDR3 sequences, 37% being singletons. The material sequenced was blood, either unsorted or a sorted T cell fraction (not recorded which). This receptor was obtained from a human donor who was either an allogeneic HSCT recipient or a stem cell or donor lymphocyte infusion donor (not recorded which). It is not recorded whose cells these are; they may come from a transplant donor.

CDR3 in DNA: TGCAGTGCTAGAAAGGGACAGGGAGGAGGCTACACCTTC. Translated, it gives CSARKGQGGGYTF. V is TRBV20-1 and J is TRBJ1-2; 9 bases map to TRBD1. The CDR3 has 13 amino acids. V lost 2 bases to trimming and J lost 8 bases; unmatched junction nucleotides: 6. The germline CDR1 and CDR2 sequences are DFQATT and SNEGSKA (reference sequence).